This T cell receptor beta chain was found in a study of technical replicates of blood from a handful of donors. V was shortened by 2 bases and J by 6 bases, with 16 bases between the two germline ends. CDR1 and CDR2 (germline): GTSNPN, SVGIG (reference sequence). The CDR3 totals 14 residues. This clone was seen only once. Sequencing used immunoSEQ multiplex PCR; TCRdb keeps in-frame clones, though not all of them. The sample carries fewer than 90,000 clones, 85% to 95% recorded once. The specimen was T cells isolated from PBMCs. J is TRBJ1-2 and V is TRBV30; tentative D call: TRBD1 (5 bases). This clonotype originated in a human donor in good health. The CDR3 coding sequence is TGTGCCTGGAGTCCGGCGGGGGTAGGAAATGGCTACACCTTC. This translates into CAWSPAGVGNGYTF.